This TCR beta chain appears in the sequencing data of a study of chemoradiotherapy in HPV16-positive cancers. In the study overall: Two HPV16-positive patients' cells yielded candidate HPV-specific clones and common motifs. Broader study findings: In HPV16-positive patients, HPV-responsive T-cell expansion tracked better recurrence-free survival.

Note on this clone: Its antigen is not identified.

The CDR3 is made up of 16 amino acids. J was trimmed by 2 bases and V by 5 bases; bases with no gene match: 9. Germline values: CDR1 MDHEN, CDR2 SYDVKM. Sequencing used immunoSEQ multiplex PCR; TCRdb keeps in-frame clones, though not all of them. This repertoire shows roughly 5,100 clones, more than 65% found once; its top ten account for 12%. The source was tumor tissue, collected from a patient who underwent chemoradiotherapy. V usage is TRBV28 and J usage is TRBJ2-3; 8 nucleotides match TRBD1. The clonotype originates from a human donor with HPV-associated anogenital cancer. The CDR3 DNA is TGTGCCAGCAGTCCAGCCAGACAGGGGTCCACAGATACGCAGTATTTT. Protein product: CASSPARQGSTDTQYF.